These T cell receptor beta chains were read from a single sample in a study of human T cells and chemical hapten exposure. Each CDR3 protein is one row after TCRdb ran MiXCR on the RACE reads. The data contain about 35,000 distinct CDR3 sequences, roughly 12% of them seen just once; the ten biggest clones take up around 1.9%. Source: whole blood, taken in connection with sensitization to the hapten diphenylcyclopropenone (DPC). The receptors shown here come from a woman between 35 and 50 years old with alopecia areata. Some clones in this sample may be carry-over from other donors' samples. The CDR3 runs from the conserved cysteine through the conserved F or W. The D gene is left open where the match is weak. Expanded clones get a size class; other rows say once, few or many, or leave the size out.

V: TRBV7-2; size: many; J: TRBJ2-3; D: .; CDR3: CASSPTGTDTQYF; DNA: TGTGCCAGCAGCCCCACGGGGACAGATACGCAGTATTTT
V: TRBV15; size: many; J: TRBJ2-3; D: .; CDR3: CATSRDRPTSTDTQYF; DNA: TGTGCCACCAGCAGAGATAGGCCGACAAGCACAGATACGCAGTATTTT
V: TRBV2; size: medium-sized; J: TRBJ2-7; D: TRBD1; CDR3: CASSGDRGYEQYF; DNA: TGTGCCAGCAGTGGTGACAGGGGCTACGAGCAGTACTTC
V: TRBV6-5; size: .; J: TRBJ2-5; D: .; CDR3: CASSPGTTQETQYF; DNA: TGTGCCAGCAGTCCCGGGACGACGCAAGAGACCCAGTACTTC
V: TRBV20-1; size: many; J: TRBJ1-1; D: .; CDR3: CSATQRGSDTEAFF; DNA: TGCAGTGCTACCCAGCGGGGCTCGGACACTGAAGCTTTCTTT
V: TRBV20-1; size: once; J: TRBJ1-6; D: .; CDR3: CSARTANYNSPLHF; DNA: TGCAGTGCCCGGACAGCGAACTATAATTCACCCCTCCACTTT
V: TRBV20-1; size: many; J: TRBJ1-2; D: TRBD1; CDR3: CSASLGDRAYGYTF; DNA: TGCAGTGCTAGCCTTGGGGACAGGGCCTATGGCTACACCTTC
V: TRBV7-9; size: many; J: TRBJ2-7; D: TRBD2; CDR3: CASSSSSGRGMYEQYF; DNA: TGTGCCAGCAGCTCGTCTAGCGGGAGGGGGATGTACGAGCAGTACTTC
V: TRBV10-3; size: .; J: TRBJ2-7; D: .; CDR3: CAISGGGHEQYF; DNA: TGTGCCATCAGTGGCGGGGGCCACGAGCAGTACTTC
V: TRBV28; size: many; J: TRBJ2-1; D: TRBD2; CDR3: CASTTPSSGSLLQFF; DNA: TGTGCCAGCACCACCCCGAGTAGCGGGTCCCTATTGCAGTTCTTC
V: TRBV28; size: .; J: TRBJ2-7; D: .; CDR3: CASSLDTYEQYF; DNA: TGTGCCAGCAGTTTAGACACCTACGAGCAGTACTTC
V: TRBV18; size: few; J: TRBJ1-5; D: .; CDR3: CASSPNESNQPQHF; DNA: TGTGCCAGCTCACCAAATGAGTCCAATCAGCCCCAGCATTTT
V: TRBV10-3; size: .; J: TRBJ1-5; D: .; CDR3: CAISEDRNQPQHF; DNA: TGTGCCATCAGCGAAGACCGAAATCAGCCCCAGCATTTT
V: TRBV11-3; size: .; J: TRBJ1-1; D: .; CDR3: CASSLGDTEAFF; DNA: TGTGCCAGCAGCTTAGGGGATACTGAAGCTTTCTTT
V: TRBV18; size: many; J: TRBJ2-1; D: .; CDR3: CASSPGGSIWFF; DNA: TGTGCCAGCTCACCAGGGGGGAGTATCTGGTTCTTC
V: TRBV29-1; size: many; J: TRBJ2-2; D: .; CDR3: CSVARGPGELFF; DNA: TGCAGCGTTGCTCGGGGGCCCGGGGAGCTGTTTTTT
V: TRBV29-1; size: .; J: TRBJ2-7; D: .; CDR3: CSAEDSYEQYF; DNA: TGCAGCGCTGAGGACAGCTACGAGCAGTACTTC
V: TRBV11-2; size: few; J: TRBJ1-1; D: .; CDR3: CASSLVLVLRGMNTEAFF; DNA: TGTGCCAGCAGCTTAGTTCTGGTTTTGCGGGGCATGAACACTGAAGCTTTCTTT
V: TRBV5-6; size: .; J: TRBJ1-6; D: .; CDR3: CASSLEGHNNSPLHF; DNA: TGTGCCAGCAGCTTGGAGGGACACAATAATTCACCCCTCCACTTT
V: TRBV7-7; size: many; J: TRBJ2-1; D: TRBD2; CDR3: CASSLEAGRAGNEQFF; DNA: TGTGCTAGCAGCTTAGAGGCCGGGAGGGCGGGGAATGAGCAGTTCTTC
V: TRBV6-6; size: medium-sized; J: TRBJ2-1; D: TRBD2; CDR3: CASSYFPFLAGASYNEQFF; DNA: TGTGCCAGCAGTTACTTCCCCTTTTTAGCGGGGGCGTCCTACAATGAGCAGTTCTTC
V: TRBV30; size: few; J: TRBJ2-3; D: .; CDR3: CAWSGGSTDTQYF; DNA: TGTGCCTGGAGTGGGGGCAGCACAGATACGCAGTATTTT
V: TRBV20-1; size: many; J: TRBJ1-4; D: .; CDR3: CSARDPGQMGEKLFF; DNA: TGCAGTGCTAGAGATCCGGGACAAATGGGGGAAAAACTGTTTTTT
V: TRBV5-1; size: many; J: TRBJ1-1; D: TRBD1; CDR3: CASSIDRGFGTEAFF; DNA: TGCGCCAGCAGCATCGACAGGGGCTTCGGGACTGAAGCTTTCTTT
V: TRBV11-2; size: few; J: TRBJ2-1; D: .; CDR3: CASSPIRGPHYNEQFF; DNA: TGTGCCAGCAGCCCAATTCGGGGGCCACATTACAATGAGCAGTTCTTC
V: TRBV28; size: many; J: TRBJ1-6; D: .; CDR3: CASSFMRGAWGNSPLHF; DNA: TGTGCCAGCAGTTTTATGCGCGGGGCTTGGGGTAATTCACCCCTCCACTTT
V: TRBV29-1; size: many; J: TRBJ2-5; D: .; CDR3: CSVPLPGRQETQYF; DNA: TGCAGCGTTCCCCTCCCTGGACGTCAAGAGACCCAGTACTTC
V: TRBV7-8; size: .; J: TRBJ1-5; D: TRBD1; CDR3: CASSLIQGYSNQPQHF; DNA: TGTGCCAGCAGCCTGATACAGGGGTATAGCAATCAGCCCCAGCATTTT
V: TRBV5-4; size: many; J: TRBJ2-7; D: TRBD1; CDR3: CASSPGQGLSFEQYF; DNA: TGTGCCAGCAGCCCTGGACAGGGGTTATCCTTCGAGCAGTACTTC
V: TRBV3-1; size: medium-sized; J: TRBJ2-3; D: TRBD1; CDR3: CASSQAETGYSDTQYF; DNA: TGTGCCAGCAGCCAAGCCGAGACAGGGTATTCGGATACGCAGTATTTT
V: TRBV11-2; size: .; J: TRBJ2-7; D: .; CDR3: CASSSEAGLGYEQYF; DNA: TGTGCCAGCAGCTCGGAAGCGGGTTTGGGTTACGAGCAGTACTTC
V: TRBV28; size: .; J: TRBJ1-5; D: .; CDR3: CASSPPTIQGGQPQHF; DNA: TGTGCCAGCAGTCCCCCCACGATACAGGGCGGGCAGCCCCAGCATTTT
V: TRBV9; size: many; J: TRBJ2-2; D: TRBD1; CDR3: CAGGQGHTGELFF; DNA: TGTGCCGGAGGACAGGGGCACACCGGGGAGCTGTTTTTT
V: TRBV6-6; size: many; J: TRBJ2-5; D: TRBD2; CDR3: CASSYQRGNQETQYF; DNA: TGTGCCAGCAGTTACCAGCGGGGGAATCAAGAGACCCAGTACTTC
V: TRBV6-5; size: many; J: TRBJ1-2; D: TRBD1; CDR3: CASSYPGQGAGYTF; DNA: TGTGCCAGCAGTTATCCGGGACAGGGGGCCGGCTACACCTTC
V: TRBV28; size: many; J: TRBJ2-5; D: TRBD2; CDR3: CASSLGLAGGETQYF; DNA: TGTGCCAGCAGTTTGGGGCTAGCGGGAGGAGAGACCCAGTACTTC
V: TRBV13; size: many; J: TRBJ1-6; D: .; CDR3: CASSRGQTNSPLHF; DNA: TGTGCCAGCAGCCGCGGACAGACAAATTCACCCCTCCACTTT
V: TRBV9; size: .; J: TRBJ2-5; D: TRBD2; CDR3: CASSFGTTRETQYF; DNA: TGTGCCAGCAGCTTCGGGACTACCCGTGAGACCCAGTACTTC
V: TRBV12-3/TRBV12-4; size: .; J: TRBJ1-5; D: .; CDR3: CASSAALGNQPQHF; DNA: TGTGCCAGCAGTGCGGCCCTGGGCAATCAGCCCCAGCATTTT
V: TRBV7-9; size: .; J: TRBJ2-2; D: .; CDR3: CASSPSTGELFF; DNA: TGTGCCAGCAGTCCAAGTACCGGGGAGCTGTTTTTT
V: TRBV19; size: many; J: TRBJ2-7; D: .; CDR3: CASSIVGRADYEQYF; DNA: TGTGCCAGTAGTATAGTAGGGCGAGCGGATTACGAGCAGTACTTC
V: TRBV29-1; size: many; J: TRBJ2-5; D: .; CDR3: CSVGEETQYF; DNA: TGCAGCGTTGGGGAAGAGACCCAGTACTTC
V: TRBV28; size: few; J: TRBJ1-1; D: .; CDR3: CASRPLSERTEAFF; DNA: TGTGCCAGCAGGCCCCTGAGCGAGCGCACTGAAGCTTTCTTT
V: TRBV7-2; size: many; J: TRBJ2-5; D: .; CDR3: CASSVTGTWQETQYF; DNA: TGTGCCAGCAGCGTAACCGGGACATGGCAAGAGACCCAGTACTTC
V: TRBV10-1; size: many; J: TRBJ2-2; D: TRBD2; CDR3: CASRSGANTGELFF; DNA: TGCGCCAGCAGAAGCGGGGCGAACACCGGGGAGCTGTTTTTT